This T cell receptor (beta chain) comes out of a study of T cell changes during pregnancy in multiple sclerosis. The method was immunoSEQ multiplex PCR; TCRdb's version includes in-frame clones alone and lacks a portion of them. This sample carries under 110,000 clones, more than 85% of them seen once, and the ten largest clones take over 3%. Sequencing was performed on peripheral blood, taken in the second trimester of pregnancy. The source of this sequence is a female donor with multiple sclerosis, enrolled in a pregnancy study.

As DNA, the CDR3 is TGTGCCACCAGCAGGGGTCCAGCGGGGGGCCAAGAGACCCAGTACTTC. Its translation is CATSRGPAGGQETQYF. V and J are TRBV15 and TRBJ2-5, with TRBD2 matching over 9 bases. V lost 3 bases, J lost 1 base, and 6 bases stayed unmatched. The CDR3 covers 16 residues. Germline CDR1 is LNHNV and CDR2 is YYDKDF (reference sequence).